One sample yielded the 13 T cell receptor beta chains listed below, sequenced in a study of T cell changes during pregnancy in multiple sclerosis. Data came from immunoSEQ multiplex PCR; TCRdb stores just in-frame clones and leaves some out. The sample has about 42,000 clones; 90% to 95% are singletons. The sample in question was CD4+ T cells from peripheral blood mononuclear cells, obtained before pregnancy. Receptors originate from a female donor with multiple sclerosis, enrolled in a pregnancy study.

In its sample, this clone was seen once. The V gene is TRBV7-9, the J gene TRBJ2-1; D gene uncertain. Germline V lookup: CDR1 SEHNR, CDR2 FQNEAQ (reference sequence). The CDR3 is 13 residues long. V was cut by 5 bases and J by 2 bases, with 7 bases left in between. The chain's CDR3 is CASSRTAYNEQFF. DNA for the CDR3: TGTGCCAGCAGCCGAACAGCCTACAATGAGCAGTTCTTC.

The chain employs TRBV27 and TRBJ1-2, with D possibly matching TRBD1 (6 bases). The length of the CDR3 is 15 residues. CDR1 and CDR2 (germline): MNHEY, SMNVEV (reference sequence). Trimming pared 4 bases from V and 3 bases from J, leaving 15 bases between. The CDR3 DNA reads TGTGCCAGCAGTTCGACGTCGACAGGTTACTATGGCTACACCTTC. As protein: CASSSTSTGYYGYTF.

The genes are TRBV19 and TRBJ1-6, with D possibly TRBD1 on 5 matching bases. The length of the CDR3 is 16 residues. Between the trimmed V and J ends, which lost 3 bases and 4 bases, there was a span of 13 bases. Germline CDR1 LNHDA, CDR2 SQIVND (reference sequence). In nucleotides, the CDR3 is TGTGCCAGTAGTATTCAGCGACAGACTTATAATTCACCCCTCCACTTT. This encodes CASSIQRQTYNSPLHF.

The chain recombines TRBV4-2 with TRBJ2-7, with 8 nucleotides matching TRBD2. Per germline, CDR1 LGHNA and CDR2 YNFKEQ. After removal of 0 bases from V and 4 bases from J, the junction contained 5 bases not matched to a gene. This CDR3 has 15 amino acids. CDR3 nucleotides: TGTGCCAGCAGCCAAGATCGGGGGGGGCCGTACGAGCAGTACTTC. Translating it yields CASSQDRGGPYEQYF.

The chain employs TRBV5-1 and TRBJ1-2, with D maybe TRBD1 (6 bases). The CDR3 is 12 residues long. Trimming left V 7 bases short and J 6 bases short, with 13 bases between. Germline CDR1 reads SGHRS; CDR2 reads YFSETQ. The CDR3 DNA reads TGCGCCAGCGGGGGGGGGCTGGATGGCTACACCTTC. This gives the protein CASGGGLDGYTF. The whole variable domain, filled in from reference TRBV5-1 and TRBJ1-2, reads KAGVTQTPRYLIKTRGQQVTLSCSPISGHRSVSWYQQTPGQGLQFLFEYFSETQRNKGNFPGRFSGRQFSNSRSEMNVSTLELGDSALYLCASGGGLDGYTFGSGTRLTVV.

The gene calls are TRBV9 and TRBJ1-3; perhaps TRBD1 as D (5 bases). Trimming took off 4 bases at V and 8 bases at J, with 10 bases between the two ends. Per germline, CDR1 SGDLS and CDR2 YYNGEE. CDR3 length: 12 residues. In DNA form, the CDR3 reads TGTGCCAGCAGCCCCCAGGGCCACACCATATATTTT. The encoded protein is CASSPQGHTIYF.

The chain combines TRBV7-2 with TRBJ1-1; 12 bases are shared with TRBD1. The V gene's germline CDR1 is SGHTA and CDR2 FQGNSA. The trim removed 4 bases at V and 4 bases at J, leaving 10 bases unmatched. The CDR3 totals 17 residues. CDR3 residues: CASSWGGTGGAGTEAFF. CDR3 nucleotide sequence: TGTGCCAGCAGCTGGGGCGGGACAGGGGGCGCAGGCACTGAAGCTTTCTTT.

The V gene is TRBV6-1, the J gene TRBJ1-1; maybe TRBD1 (6 bases). Looked up from germline, CDR1 is MNHNS and CDR2 is SASEGT. CDR3 size: 17 residues. Trimming removed 4 bases from V and 1 base from J, with 19 bases in between. The CDR3 DNA reads as TGTGCCAGCAGTGCGACCGGGACATGGTTGGGGAACACTGAAGCTTTCTTT. This translates into CASSATGTWLGNTEAFF.

This chain links TRBV2 with TRBJ2-1; possible D gene TRBD2, 5 bases. Germline CDR1 reads SNHLY; CDR2 reads FYNNEI. This CDR3 is built from 12 residues. In DNA form, the CDR3 reads TGTGCGAGGGTAGGGAGCCCGACAGAGCAGTTCTTC. Translating gives CARVGSPTEQFF.

The CDR3 region has the DNA TGTGCCAGCAGCGGAGGACTAGCTAGGGAGCAGTACTTC. Its protein product is CASSGGLAREQYF. This sequence joins TRBV7-3 and TRBJ2-7; 8 bases align to TRBD2. The V gene end was trimmed by 5 bases and the J gene end by 7 bases; junction bases not matched to a gene: 7. CDR3 length: 13 amino acids. Per germline, CDR1 SGHTA and CDR2 FQGTGA.

The genes are TRBV6-6 and TRBJ2-1; the match to TRBD1 covers 7 bases. The V gene's germline CDR1 is MNHNY and CDR2 SVGAGI (reference sequence). With V trimmed by 7 bases and J by 5 bases, 8 bases remained unmatched. The CDR3 runs to 14 residues. CDR3 bases: TGTGCCAGCAATCACCGGGACAGCCACAATGAGCAGTTCTTC. It translates to CASNHRDSHNEQFF.

The J gene is TRBJ1-1, the V gene TRBV6-4; D uncertain. This CDR3 has 14 amino acids. Germline CDR1 and CDR2: MRHNA and SNTAGT. Trimming cost V 5 bases and J 1 base, with 11 bases left between them. The CDR3 DNA follows: TGTGCCAGCAGTCTCCTCCCGGGGAACACTGAAGCTTTCTTT. This sequence encodes CASSLLPGNTEAFF.

This chain links TRBV11-2 with TRBJ2-7, with TRBD2 matching over 7 bases. The junction had 2 bases not matched to a gene; V was cut back by 4 bases and J by 2 bases. The CDR3 sequence is 13 residues long. Germline CDR1 is SGHAT and CDR2 is FQNNGV. For the CDR3, the DNA is TGTGCCAGCAGCTCGGGGACTACCTACGAGCAGTACTTC. Translating gives CASSSGTTYEQYF.